By frequency in the sample, the clone carrying this T cell receptor (beta chain) is medium-sized. Its antigen is currently unknown. Germline CDR1 and CDR2: SGDLS and YYNGEE. The CDR3 is 15 residues long. Germline trimming cut 0 bases from V and 7 bases from J; bases unmatched to any gene: 8. These data come from a study of spatial heterogeneity in lung cancer. Broader study findings: The study found that expanded intratumoral alpha and beta TCR counts tracked tumor mutation counts.

Time point here: sample taken at primary tumor resection. One entry per CDR3 protein, called by TCRdb with MiXCR from the 5' RACE reads. The sample has approximately 9,200 distinct CDR3 sequences, around 5% seen once. The specimen was lung tumor tissue, collected at surgery. This chain connects TRBV9 to TRBJ1-2; TRBD1 matches at 8 bases. The receptor comes from a female donor with early-stage non-small cell lung cancer. CDR3 sequence reads: CASSVGSGGAGGYTF. CDR3 bases: TGTGCCAGCAGCGTAGGTTCAGGGGGCGCCGGTGGCTACACCTTC.